This T cell receptor beta chain was documented in a study of cytomegalovirus exposure and HLA in healthy donors. Study overall: Later analysis reported that the 120 or so validation repertoires shared the platform of the 650 to 700 first-cohort repertoires. Overall study results and limits: A classifier reportedly called cytomegalovirus status with high sensitivity and specificity. The tendency of first-cohort TCR clusters to co-occur in the roughly 130 validation repertoires emerged from a later analysis.

As to this clone: Its specificity is not known.

TCRdb's table, derived via immunoSEQ multiplex PCR, lists solely in-frame clones and lacks some. Here the sample spans some 64,000 clones, approximately 96% being singletons. Trimming took 4 bases from V and 0 from J, leaving 17 bases between them. Germline CDR1 is SGDLS and CDR2 is YYNGEE. This CDR3 spans 17 amino acids. The TCR comes from a woman between 18 and 29 years old in good health and CMV-seropositive. The sample taken for sequencing was PBMCs. The chain uses TRBV9 and TRBJ2-4; the D gene is possibly TRBD1 (5 bases). The DNA for the CDR3 is TGTGCCAGCAGCCCAGTCAGCACAGGAGTAGCCAAAAACATTCAGTACTTC. It yields the protein CASSPVSTGVAKNIQYF.